Below are 15 T cell receptor beta chains sequenced from a single sample in a study of blood T cell repertoires in COVID-19. Produced via immunoSEQ multiplex PCR; TCRdb's table is partial and in-frame only. This table holds 110,000 or so clones, about 83% found once. Sample: peripheral blood. The receptors were sampled from a man between 70 and 80 years old with acute or convalescent COVID-19.

The CDR3: CASSLRPTGWDTQYF. CDR3 bases: TGTGCCAGCAGTTTAAGGCCTACGGGGTGGGATACGCAGTATTTT. This rearrangement joins TRBV28 to TRBJ2-3; maybe TRBD2 (5 bases). V shed 2 bases and J shed 6 bases, with 15 bases lying between them. Germline values: CDR1 MDHEN, CDR2 SYDVKM. This CDR3 spans 15 amino acids.

This clone occurred a few times. The chain carries TRBV30 and TRBJ2-7; possibly TRBD1 for D (5 bases). The V and J ends lost 3 bases and 5 bases respectively, with 14 bases between them. Germline V CDR1 and CDR2: GTSNPN, SVGIG (reference sequence). The CDR3 has 13 residues. The CDR3 here is CAWSRAAKDEQYF. In DNA form, the CDR3 reads TGTGCCTGGAGCAGGGCAGCCAAGGACGAGCAGTACTTC. The whole variable domain, remainder taken from reference TRBV30 and TRBJ2-7, is SQTIHQWPATLVQPVGSPLSLECTVEGTSNPNLYWYRQAAGRGLQLLFYSVGIGQISSEVPQNLSASRPQDRQFILSSKKLLLSDSGFYLCAWSRAAKDEQYFGPGTRLTVT.

The chain employs TRBV27 and TRBJ2-2; TRBD1 aligns across 7 bases. Germline trimming cut 5 bases from V and 0 bases from J; bases unmatched to any gene: 6. Germline assignment: CDR1 MNHEY and CDR2 SMNVEV (reference sequence). This CDR3 has 16 residues. Here the CDR3 DNA reads TGTGCCAGCAGTCGTAATGGACAGGCGAACACCGGGGAGCTGTTTTTT. This codes for CASSRNGQANTGELFF.

This clone occurred a few times. The V gene is TRBV4-1, the J gene TRBJ2-7, with D perhaps TRBD1 (5 bases). Germline CDR1 reads MGHRA; CDR2 reads YSYEKL. This CDR3 contains 15 residues. V was cut by 1 base and J by 0 bases, with 10 bases left in between. The CDR3 loop is CASSQGAGFSYEQYF. Here the CDR3 DNA reads TGCGCCAGCAGCCAAGGGGCAGGGTTCTCCTACGAGCAGTACTTC.

A few counts support this clone. V and J are TRBV28 and TRBJ1-3; D remains unclear. This CDR3 has 15 amino acids. V was pared by 4 bases and J by 0 bases, with 10 bases between. In germline, CDR1 is MDHEN, CDR2 SYDVKM. DNA of the CDR3: TGTGCCAGCAGTTCAAACTGGGCCTCTGGAAACACCATATATTTT. Its protein is CASSSNWASGNTIYF.

The genes are TRBV3-1 (or the pseudogene TRBV3-2) and TRBJ1-2, with 12 nucleotides matching TRBD1. The V and J ends lost 4 bases and 4 bases, in that order; junction bases with no gene match: 4. The CDR3 runs to 15 residues. The germline V gene encodes CDR1 LGHDT and CDR2 YNNKEL (reference sequence). As DNA, the CDR3 is TGTGCCAGCAGCCTAGGGACAGGGGGCTCCTATGGCTACACCTTC. This codes for CASSLGTGGSYGYTF.

This chain uses TRBV19 with TRBJ2-1; 8 nucleotides align to TRBD1. Per germline, CDR1 LNHDA and CDR2 SQIVND (reference sequence). This CDR3 has 15 amino acids. V shed 8 bases, J shed 0 bases, and the junction held 6 bases outside the gene matches. The CDR3 spells CASGRQGSSYNEQFF. DNA for the CDR3: TGTGCCAGTGGTCGACAGGGGAGCTCCTACAATGAGCAGTTCTTC. The complete variable domain, with remaining parts taken from reference TRBV19 and TRBJ2-1, reads DGGITQSPKYLFRKEGQNVTLSCEQNLNHDAMYWYRQDPGQGLRLIYYSQIVNDFQKGDIAEGYSVSREKKESFPLTVTSAQKNPTAFYLCASGRQGSSYNEQFFGPGTRLTVL.

The chain carries TRBV6-5 and TRBJ2-7, with 9 bases matching TRBD1. CDR3 length equals 15 residues. The J segment lost 0 bases and the V segment lost 2 bases, leaving 2 bases of the junction unmatched. CDR1 and CDR2 (germline): MNHEY, SVGAGI. CDR3 in amino acids: CASSYGQGSSYEQYF. In nucleotides, the CDR3 is TGTGCCAGCAGTTACGGACAGGGGAGCTCCTACGAGCAGTACTTC.

This clone was picked up one time. The sample has other DNA sequences that encode this CDR3 too. The V call is TRBV9, the J call TRBJ2-7, with TRBD1 matching 8 bases. The CDR3 runs 13 residues. Germline V gene data show CDR1 as SGDLS and CDR2 as YYNGEE. V lost 5 bases to trimming and J lost 6 bases; unmatched junction nucleotides: 7. The CDR3 reads CASSRDRGSEQYF. CDR3 coding DNA: TGTGCCAGCAGTAGAGACAGGGGAAGCGAGCAGTACTTC.

This clone was detected once. The chain links TRBV19 to TRBJ2-3, with 11 bases aligning to TRBD1. The CDR3 totals 14 residues. Germline V gene data show CDR1 as LNHDA and CDR2 as SQIVND (reference sequence). The CDR3, as DNA: TGTGCTACCAACCGGGACAGGGGGGGAAATACGCAGTATTTT. Amino acids: CATNRDRGGNTQYF.

This rearrangement joins TRBV11-3 to TRBJ2-2; the match to TRBD1 covers 7 bases. CDR1 and CDR2 from the germline V gene are SGHNT and YENEEA. Losses at the gene ends were 5 bases for V and 2 bases for J; bases not matched to a gene: 2. This CDR3 is built from 14 residues. CDR3 in DNA: TGTGCCAGCAGCACAGGGGATAACACCGGGGAGCTGTTTTTT. It specifies CASSTGDNTGELFF.

The chain combines TRBV5-1 with TRBJ2-7; D is undetermined. The CDR3 is 15 amino acids. CDR1 and CDR2 (germline): SGHRS, YFSETQ. V lost 2 bases and J 2 bases, leaving 14 bases between the germline ends. CDR3 protein: CASSLDYDGAYEQYF. As DNA, the CDR3 is TGCGCCAGCAGCTTAGATTACGACGGAGCCTACGAGCAGTACTTC.

The chain recombines TRBV30 with TRBJ2-1, with TRBD1 as a possible D gene (5 bases). Trimming removed 5 bases from V and 6 bases from J, with 5 bases in between. The CDR3 runs 10 residues. Looked up from germline, CDR1 is GTSNPN and CDR2 is SVGIG (reference sequence). Written as DNA, the CDR3 is TGTGCCTGGGGGGCCAATGAGCAGTTCTTC. Encoded protein: CAWGANEQFF.

The gene calls are TRBV18 and TRBJ2-7, with a possible D match to TRBD1 (6 bases). The germline V gene has CDR1 KGHSH and CDR2 LQKENI. The CDR3 consists of 14 residues. Trimming stripped 3 bases from V and 2 bases from J, with 11 bases between. The CDR3 protein is CASSPGRGTYEQYF. CDR3 sequence (DNA): TGTGCCAGCTCACCCGGCAGGGGCACCTACGAGCAGTACTTC.

The chain recombines TRBV27 with TRBJ1-4, with 9 bases identical to TRBD1. The CDR3 loop spans 15 amino acids. Germline V gives CDR1 MNHEY, CDR2 SMNVEV (reference sequence). Unmatched junction bases numbered 7, after V lost 4 bases and J lost 7 bases. The CDR3 DNA is TGTGCCAGCAGTTCAACAGGGGGCTGGGGTGAAAAACTGTTTTTT. It yields the protein CASSSTGGWGEKLFF. Full variable domain (outside the CDR3, taken from reference TRBV27 and TRBJ1-4): EAQVTQNPRYLITVTGKKLTVTCSQNMNHEYMSWYRQDPGLGLRQIYYSMNVEVTDKGDVPEGYKVSRKEKRNFPLILESPSPNQTSLYFCASSSTGGWGEKLFFGSGTQLSVL.